These 8 T cell receptor beta chains were sequenced from one sample in a study of T cell clones after liver transplantation. TCRdb's table, derived via immunoSEQ multiplex PCR, lists solely in-frame clones and lacks some. The sample lists 45,000 to 55,000 clones; less than 85% were seen once. The sequences come from CD4+ T cells from blood, collected before liver transplant. These receptors were collected from a human donor who received a liver transplant.

The genes are TRBV10-3 and TRBJ2-7; TRBD1 might be the D (6 bases). CDR3 length: 12 residues. Germline CDR1 ENHRY, CDR2 SYGVKD. Trimming removed 6 bases from V and 2 bases from J, with 8 bases in between. CDR3 sequence: CAISGTPYEQYF. The CDR3 coding sequence is TGTGCCATCAGCGGGACACCCTACGAGCAGTACTTC.

This rearrangement joins TRBV23-1 to TRBJ1-3; D unclear. TRBV23-1 is given ORF status, its function remaining uncertain. The CDR3 contains 18 residues. Trimming shortened V by 3 bases and J by 5 bases, and 23 bases separated the two germline ends. CDR3 bases: TGCGCCAGCAGTCAGTTTCTAGGGTCCACCTTCTCCCGAAACACCATATATTTT. It encodes CASSQFLGSTFSRNTIYF.

V and J are TRBV6-6 and TRBJ2-5, with D maybe TRBD2 (5 bases). This CDR3 has 14 residues. Trimming cost V 6 bases and J 2 bases, with 13 bases left between them. Germline CDR1 and CDR2: MNHNY and SVGAGI (reference sequence). The CDR3 is CASSSMDFQETQYF. In DNA form, the CDR3 reads TGTGCCAGCAGCTCCATGGACTTTCAAGAGACCCAGTACTTC.

The rearrangement links TRBV12-2 to TRBJ2-7. TRBV12-2 is a listed pseudogene. The CDR3 length is 12 residues. The CDR3 coding sequence is TGTGCAAGTCGCCCTAAGACGGCCGAGCAGTACTTC. Its translation: CASRPKTAEQYF.

The V call is TRBV9, the J call TRBJ2-3; possibly TRBD2 for D (6 bases). CDR1 and CDR2 (germline): SGDLS, YYNGEE. V was clipped by 0 bases and J by 1 base, with 9 bases between them. The CDR3 runs 15 residues. The CDR3 DNA reads TGTGCCAGCAGCGTAGGGGGGGTAGGCACAGATACGCAGTATTTT. Translation gives CASSVGGVGTDTQYF.

CDR3 in amino acids: CASSSVPGQSGANVLTF. The CDR3 bases are TGTGCCAGCAGTTCGGTCCCCGGACAGTCTGGGGCCAACGTCCTGACTTTC. The chain uses TRBV27 and TRBJ2-6; maybe TRBD1 (6 bases). From germline, CDR1 is MNHEY and CDR2 SMNVEV (reference sequence). Trimming took 4 bases from V and 1 from J, leaving 14 bases between them. CDR3 length: 17 residues.

The chain recombines TRBV9 with TRBJ1-1; tentative D call: TRBD1 (5 bases). The CDR3 contains 13 residues. V shed 2 bases and J shed 5 bases, with 10 bases lying between them. Germline assignment: CDR1 SGDLS and CDR2 YYNGEE. The CDR3 region is CASSVTGATEAFF. CDR3 nucleotides: TGTGCCAGCAGCGTGACCGGGGCAACTGAAGCTTTCTTT.

The J gene is TRBJ2-1, the V gene TRBV7-9, with no clear D. Germline V gene lookup returns CDR1 SEHNR and CDR2 FQNEAQ (reference sequence). CDR3 length: 15 amino acids. The V end was cut by 5 bases, the J end by 2 bases, with 13 bases between. CDR3 nucleotide sequence: TGTGCCAGCAGCGCCACCCGGTCGGCCTACAATGAGCAGTTCTTC. Amino acid sequence: CASSATRSAYNEQFF.